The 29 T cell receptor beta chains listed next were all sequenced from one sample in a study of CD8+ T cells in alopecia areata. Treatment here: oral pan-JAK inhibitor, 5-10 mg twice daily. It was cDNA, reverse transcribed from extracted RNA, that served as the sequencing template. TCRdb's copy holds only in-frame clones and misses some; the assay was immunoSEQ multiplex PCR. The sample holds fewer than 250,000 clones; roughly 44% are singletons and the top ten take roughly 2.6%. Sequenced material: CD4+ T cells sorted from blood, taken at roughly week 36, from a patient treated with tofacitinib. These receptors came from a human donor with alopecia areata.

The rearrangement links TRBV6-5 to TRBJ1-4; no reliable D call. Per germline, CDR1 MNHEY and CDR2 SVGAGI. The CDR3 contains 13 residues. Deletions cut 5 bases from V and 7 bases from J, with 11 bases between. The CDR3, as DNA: TGTGCCAGCAGTGTCCCTATGCGTGAAAAACTGTTTTTT. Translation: CASSVPMREKLFF.

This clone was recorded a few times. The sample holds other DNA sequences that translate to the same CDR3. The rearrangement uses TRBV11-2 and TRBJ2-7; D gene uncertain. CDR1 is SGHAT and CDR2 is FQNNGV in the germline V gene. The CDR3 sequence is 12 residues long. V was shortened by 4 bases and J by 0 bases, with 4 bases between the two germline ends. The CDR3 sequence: CASSSRSYEQYF. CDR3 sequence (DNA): TGTGCCAGCAGCTCGCGCTCCTACGAGCAGTACTTC.

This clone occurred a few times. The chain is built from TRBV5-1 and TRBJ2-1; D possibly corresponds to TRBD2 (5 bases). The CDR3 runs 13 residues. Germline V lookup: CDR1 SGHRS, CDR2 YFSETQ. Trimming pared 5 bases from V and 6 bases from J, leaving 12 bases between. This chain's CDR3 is CASSGRGGNEQFF. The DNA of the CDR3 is TGCGCCAGCAGTGGCCGGGGTGGCAATGAGCAGTTCTTC.

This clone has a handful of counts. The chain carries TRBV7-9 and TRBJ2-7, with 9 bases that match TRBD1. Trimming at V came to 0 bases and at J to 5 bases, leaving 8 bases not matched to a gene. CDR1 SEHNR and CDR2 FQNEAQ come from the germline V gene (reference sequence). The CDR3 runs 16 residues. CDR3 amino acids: CASSLAQVQGAHEQYF. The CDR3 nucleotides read TGTGCCAGCAGCTTAGCGCAGGTACAGGGGGCCCACGAGCAGTACTTC.

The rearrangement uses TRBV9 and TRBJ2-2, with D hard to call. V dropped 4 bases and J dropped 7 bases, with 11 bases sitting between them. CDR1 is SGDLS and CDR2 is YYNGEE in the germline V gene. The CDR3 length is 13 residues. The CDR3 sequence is CASSPRSLGELFF. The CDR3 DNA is TGTGCCAGCAGCCCCCGGTCTCTCGGGGAGCTGTTTTTT.

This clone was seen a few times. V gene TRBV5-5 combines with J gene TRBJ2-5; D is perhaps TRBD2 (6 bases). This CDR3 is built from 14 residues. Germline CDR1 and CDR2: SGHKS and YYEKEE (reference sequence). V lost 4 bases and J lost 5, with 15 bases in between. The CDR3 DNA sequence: TGTGCCAGCAGCCCTAGACTAGTCCAGGAGACCCAGTACTTC. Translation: CASSPRLVQETQYF. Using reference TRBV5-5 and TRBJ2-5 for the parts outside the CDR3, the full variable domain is DAGVTQSPTHLIKTRGQQVTLRCSPISGHKSVSWYQQVLGQGPQFIFQYYEKEERGRGNFPDRFSARQFPNYSSELNVNALLLGDSALYLCASSPRLVQETQYFGPGTRLLVL.

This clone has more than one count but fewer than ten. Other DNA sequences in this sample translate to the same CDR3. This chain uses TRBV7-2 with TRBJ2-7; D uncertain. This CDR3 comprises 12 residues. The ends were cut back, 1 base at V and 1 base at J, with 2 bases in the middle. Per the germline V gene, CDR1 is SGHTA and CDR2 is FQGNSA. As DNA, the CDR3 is TGTGCCAGCAGCTTAGGGTCCTACGAGCAGTACTTC. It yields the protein CASSLGSYEQYF.

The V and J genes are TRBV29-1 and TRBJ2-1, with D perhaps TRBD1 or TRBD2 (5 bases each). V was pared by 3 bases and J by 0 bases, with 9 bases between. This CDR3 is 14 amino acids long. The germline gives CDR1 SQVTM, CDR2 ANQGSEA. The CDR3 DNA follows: TGCAGCGTTGAGGGGGAATACTCCTACAATGAGCAGTTCTTC. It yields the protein CSVEGEYSYNEQFF.

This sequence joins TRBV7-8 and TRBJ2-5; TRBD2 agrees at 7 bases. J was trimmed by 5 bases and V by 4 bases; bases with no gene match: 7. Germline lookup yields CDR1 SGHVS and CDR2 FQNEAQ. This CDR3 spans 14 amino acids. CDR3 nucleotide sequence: TGTGCCAGCAGCTCCCGGGCGGGGGTCGAGACCCAGTACTTC. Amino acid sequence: CASSSRAGVETQYF.

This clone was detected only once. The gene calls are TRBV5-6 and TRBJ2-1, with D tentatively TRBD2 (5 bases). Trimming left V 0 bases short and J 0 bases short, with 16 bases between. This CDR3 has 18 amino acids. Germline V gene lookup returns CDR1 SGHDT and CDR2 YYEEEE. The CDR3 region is CASSLVAEVYSSYNEQFF. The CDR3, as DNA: TGTGCCAGCAGCTTGGTGGCGGAGGTTTACAGCTCCTACAATGAGCAGTTCTTC.

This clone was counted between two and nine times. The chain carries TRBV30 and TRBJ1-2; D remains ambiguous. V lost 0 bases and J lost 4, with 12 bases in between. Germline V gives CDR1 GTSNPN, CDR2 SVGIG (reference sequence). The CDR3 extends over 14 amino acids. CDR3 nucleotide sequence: TGTGCCTGGAGTGTGTTGATGAGCAGCTATGGCTACACCTTC. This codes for CAWSVLMSSYGYTF.

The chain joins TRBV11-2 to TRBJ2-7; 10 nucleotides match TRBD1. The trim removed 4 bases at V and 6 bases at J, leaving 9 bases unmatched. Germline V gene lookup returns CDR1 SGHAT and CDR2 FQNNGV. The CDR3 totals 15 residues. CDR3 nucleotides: TGTGCCAGCAGCTCAGAAGGGACAGGGGTTTCCGAGCAGTACTTC. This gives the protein CASSSEGTGVSEQYF. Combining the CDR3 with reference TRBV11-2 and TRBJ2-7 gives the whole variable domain EAGVAQSPRYKIIEKRQSVAFWCNPISGHATLYWYQQILGQGPKLLIQFQNNGVVDDSQLPKDRFSAERLKGVDSTLKIQPAKLEDSAVYLCASSSEGTGVSEQYFGPGTRLTVT.

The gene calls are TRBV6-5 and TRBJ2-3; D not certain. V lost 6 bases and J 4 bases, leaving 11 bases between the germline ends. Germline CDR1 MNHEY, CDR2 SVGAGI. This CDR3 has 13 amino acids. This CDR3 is CASRPSVPDTQYF. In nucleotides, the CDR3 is TGTGCCAGCAGACCTTCTGTTCCAGATACGCAGTATTTT.

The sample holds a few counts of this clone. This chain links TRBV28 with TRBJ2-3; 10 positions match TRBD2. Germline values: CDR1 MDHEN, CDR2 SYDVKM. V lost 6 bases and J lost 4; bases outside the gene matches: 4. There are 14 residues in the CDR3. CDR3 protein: CASRLSGRADTQYF. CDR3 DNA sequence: TGTGCCAGCAGGTTGAGCGGGAGGGCAGATACGCAGTATTTT.

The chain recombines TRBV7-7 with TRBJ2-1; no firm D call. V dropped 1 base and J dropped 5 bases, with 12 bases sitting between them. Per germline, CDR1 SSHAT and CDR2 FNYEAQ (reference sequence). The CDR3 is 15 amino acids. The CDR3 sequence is CASSLGRLSHNEQFF. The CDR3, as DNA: TGTGCCAGCAGCTTAGGTCGGCTATCTCACAATGAGCAGTTCTTC.

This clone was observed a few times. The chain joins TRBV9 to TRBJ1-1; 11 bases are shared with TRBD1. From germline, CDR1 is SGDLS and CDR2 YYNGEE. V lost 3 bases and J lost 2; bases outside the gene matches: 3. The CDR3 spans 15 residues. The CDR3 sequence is CASSAWTGGNTEAFF. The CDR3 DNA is TGTGCCAGCAGCGCCTGGACAGGGGGCAACACTGAAGCTTTCTTT.

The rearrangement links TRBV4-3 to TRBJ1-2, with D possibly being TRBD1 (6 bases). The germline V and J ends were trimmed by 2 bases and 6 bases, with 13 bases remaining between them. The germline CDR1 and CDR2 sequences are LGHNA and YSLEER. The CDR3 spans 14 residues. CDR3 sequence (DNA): TGCGCCAGCAGCCAACTCACAGGGCTGGATGGCTACACCTTC. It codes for CASSQLTGLDGYTF.

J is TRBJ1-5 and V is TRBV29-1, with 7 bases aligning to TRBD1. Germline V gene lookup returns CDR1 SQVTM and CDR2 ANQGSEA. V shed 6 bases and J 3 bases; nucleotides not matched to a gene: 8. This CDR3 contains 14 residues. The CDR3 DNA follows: TGCAGCGTCCAGACAGGGTCCTACAATCAGCCCCAGCATTTT. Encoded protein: CSVQTGSYNQPQHF.

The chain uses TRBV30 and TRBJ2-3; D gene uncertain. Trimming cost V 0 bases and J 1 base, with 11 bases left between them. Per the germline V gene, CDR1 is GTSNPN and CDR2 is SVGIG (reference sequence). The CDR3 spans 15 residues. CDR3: CAWSVRTWGTDTQYF. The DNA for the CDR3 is TGTGCCTGGAGTGTCCGGACCTGGGGCACAGATACGCAGTATTTT. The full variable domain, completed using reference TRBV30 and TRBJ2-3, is SQTIHQWPATLVQPVGSPLSLECTVEGTSNPNLYWYRQAAGRGLQLLFYSVGIGQISSEVPQNLSASRPQDRQFILSSKKLLLSDSGFYLCAWSVRTWGTDTQYFGPGTRLTVL.

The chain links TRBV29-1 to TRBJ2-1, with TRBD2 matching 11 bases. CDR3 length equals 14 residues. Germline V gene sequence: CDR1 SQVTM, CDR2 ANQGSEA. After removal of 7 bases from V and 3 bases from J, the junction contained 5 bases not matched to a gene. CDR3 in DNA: TGCAGCGCCGTACTAGCGGGAGTCTACAATGAGCAGTTCTTC. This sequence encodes CSAVLAGVYNEQFF.

CDR3 loop: CAWSVVRGSTGELFF. CDR3 in DNA: TGTGCCTGGAGTGTAGTGCGGGGGTCCACCGGGGAGCTGTTTTTT. The chain couples TRBV30 to TRBJ2-2; 7 bases agree with TRBD2. Germline V gene data show CDR1 as GTSNPN and CDR2 as SVGIG (reference sequence). The V and J ends lost 0 bases and 4 bases, in that order; junction bases with no gene match: 5. This CDR3 contains 15 residues.

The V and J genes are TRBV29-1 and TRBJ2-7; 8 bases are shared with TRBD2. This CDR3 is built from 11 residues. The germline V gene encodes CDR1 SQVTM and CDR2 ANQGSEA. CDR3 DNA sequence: TGCTCGGGAGGGGCGGCCTACGAGCAGTACTTC. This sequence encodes CSGGAAYEQYF.

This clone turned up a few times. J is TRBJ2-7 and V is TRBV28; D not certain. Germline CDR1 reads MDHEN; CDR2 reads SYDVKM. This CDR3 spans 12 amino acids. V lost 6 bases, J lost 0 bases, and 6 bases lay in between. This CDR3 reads CASSRPSYEQYF. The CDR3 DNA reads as TGTGCCAGCAGCCGACCCTCCTACGAGCAGTACTTC.

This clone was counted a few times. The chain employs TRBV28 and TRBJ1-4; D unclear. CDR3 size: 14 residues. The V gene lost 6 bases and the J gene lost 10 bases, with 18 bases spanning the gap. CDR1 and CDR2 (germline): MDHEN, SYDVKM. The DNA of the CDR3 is TGTGCCAGCAGCCTACCCCCAACGGGAGGAAAACTGTTTTTT. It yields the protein CASSLPPTGGKLFF.

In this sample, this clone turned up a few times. CDR3: CASSPRRDTEAFF. The CDR3 region has the DNA TGTGCCAGCAGCCCTAGAAGGGACACTGAAGCTTTCTTT. The V gene is TRBV2, the J gene TRBJ1-1; D is unresolved. Trimming took off 6 bases at V and 3 bases at J, with 11 bases between the two ends. The germline CDR1 and CDR2 sequences are SNHLY and FYNNEI. The CDR3 consists of 13 residues.

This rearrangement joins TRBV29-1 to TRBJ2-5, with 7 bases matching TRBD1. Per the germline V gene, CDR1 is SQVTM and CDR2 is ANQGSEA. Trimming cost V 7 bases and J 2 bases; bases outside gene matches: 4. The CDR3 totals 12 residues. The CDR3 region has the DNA TGCAGCGCCGCAGGGGGACAAGAGACCCAGTACTTC. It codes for CSAAGGQETQYF.

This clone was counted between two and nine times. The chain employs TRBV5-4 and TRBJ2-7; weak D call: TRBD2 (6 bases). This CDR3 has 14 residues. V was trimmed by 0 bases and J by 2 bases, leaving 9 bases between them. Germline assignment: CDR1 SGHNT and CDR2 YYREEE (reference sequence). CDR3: CASSLGPGAYEQYF. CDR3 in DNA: TGTGCCAGCAGCTTGGGTCCGGGGGCCTACGAGCAGTACTTC.

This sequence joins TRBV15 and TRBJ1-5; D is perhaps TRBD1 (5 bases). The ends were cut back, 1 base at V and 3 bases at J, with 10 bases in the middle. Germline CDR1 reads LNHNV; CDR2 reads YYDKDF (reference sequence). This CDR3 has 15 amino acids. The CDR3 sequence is CATSRGGDPNQPQHF. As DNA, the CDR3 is TGTGCCACCAGCAGAGGAGGGGACCCCAATCAGCCCCAGCATTTT. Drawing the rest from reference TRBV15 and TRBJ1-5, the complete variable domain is DAMVIQNPRYQVTQFGKPVTLSCSQTLNHNVMYWYQQKSSQAPKLLFHYYDKDFNNEADTPDNFQSRRPNTSFCFLDIRSPGLGDTAMYLCATSRGGDPNQPQHFGDGTRLSIL.

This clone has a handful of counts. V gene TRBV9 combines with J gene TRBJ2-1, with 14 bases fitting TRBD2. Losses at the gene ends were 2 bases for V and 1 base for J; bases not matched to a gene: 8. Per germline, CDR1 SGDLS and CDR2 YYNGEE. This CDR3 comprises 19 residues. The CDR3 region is CASSVGTSGSSVSYNEQFF. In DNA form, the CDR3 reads TGTGCCAGCAGCGTCGGGACTAGCGGGAGTTCGGTATCCTACAATGAGCAGTTCTTC.